The present entry profiles one T cell receptor (beta chain) with its context. What it recognizes is unknown. The T cells that were sequenced for TCR beta were CD8+ and CD4+ cells from blood. Healthy donors constituted the controls, which were matched for age and sex. Negative magnetic isolation gave CD8+ and CD4+ cells; FACS enriched CD8+ TEMRA. These data come from a study of CD8 T cells in Susac syndrome. The CDR3 has 15 residues. From germline, CDR1 is SGHDN and CDR2 FVKESK. Trimming left V 2 bases short and J 3 bases short, with 12 bases between. Study conclusions and caveats: It was acknowledged in the study that its TCR sequencing and HLA analysis involved a relatively small number of individuals.

Random hexamers were used to reverse transcribe 0.5 to 1 ug of RNA. TCRdb called the immunoSEQ multiplex PCR reads again in MiXCR, with one record for every CDR3 protein. In the table there are some 180,000 distinct CDR3 sequences, 85% to 95% of which are singletons. Material for sequencing was CD4+ T cells from PBMCs. This TCR was sampled from a human donor in good health. The gene calls are TRBV14 and TRBJ2-3, with D maybe TRBD2 (6 bases). CDR3 coding DNA: TGTGCCAGCAGCCAACCCCGGGGGTGGACAGATACGCAGTATTTT. Protein sequence: CASSQPRGWTDTQYF.